One sample yielded the 17 T cell receptor beta chains listed below, sequenced in a study of T cell repertoires in cytomegalovirus infection. These receptors' targets are unknown. TCRdb redid the calling of the reads with MiXCR, one entry per CDR3 protein. The sample lists tens of thousands of distinct CDR3 sequences, over 15% occurring once. Source: CD8+ T cells from cultured PBMCs, taken from culture after CMV antigen stimulation. The receptor set was obtained from a human donor in good health (CMV status not recorded). Some clones in this sample may be carry-over from other donors' samples.

Ten or more counts support this clonotype. The CDR3 DNA sequence: TGCGCCAGCAGCCCCGGGGGCGGGGGCACAGATACGCAGTATTTT. It codes for CASSPGGGGTDTQYF. The rearrangement joins TRBV4-1 to TRBJ2-3; D is perhaps TRBD1 or TRBD2 (6 bases each). Trimming removed 4 bases from V and 1 base from J, with 12 bases in between. The CDR3 is made up of 15 amino acids. CDR1 and CDR2 (germline): MGHRA, YSYEKL.

This clonotype showed up just a few times. The V call is TRBV28, the J call TRBJ2-1; 13 bases map to TRBD2. V lost 6 bases and J lost 5; bases outside the gene matches: 7. Per germline, CDR1 MDHEN and CDR2 SYDVKM. The CDR3 loop spans 16 amino acids. CDR3 amino acids: CASSKRGLAGDNEQFF. Written as DNA, the CDR3 is TGTGCCAGCAGCAAACGTGGACTAGCGGGAGACAATGAGCAGTTCTTC.

This clonotype showed up just a few times. CDR3 protein: CASSPGLAGTIEQFF. CDR3 nucleotides: TGTGCCAGCAGCCCGGGACTAGCAGGCACAATTGAGCAGTTCTTC. The chain carries TRBV7-9 and TRBJ2-1, with 9 bases identical to TRBD2. Trimming took 5 bases from V and 9 from J; bases not matched to a gene: 11. The CDR3 consists of 15 residues. In germline, CDR1 is SEHNR, CDR2 FQNEAQ (reference sequence). The complete variable domain, with remaining parts taken from reference TRBV7-9 and TRBJ2-1, reads DTGVSQNPRHKITKRGQNVTFRCDPISEHNRLYWYRQTLGQGPEFLTYFQNEAQLEKSRLLSDRFSAERPKGSFSTLEIQRTEQGDSAMYLCASSPGLAGTIEQFFGPGTRLTVL.

The chain links TRBV7-2 to TRBJ2-7, with 12 bases that match TRBD1. Trimming cost V 4 bases and J 9 bases; bases outside gene matches: 10. The length of the CDR3 is 15 residues. In germline, CDR1 is SGHTA, CDR2 FQGNSA. In DNA, the CDR3 is TGTGCCAGCAGCTCATCGGGACAGGGGGCGCACGGGCAGTACTTC. Its protein product is CASSSSGQGAHGQYF.

V gene TRBV29-1 combines with J gene TRBJ2-3, with 11 bases lining up with TRBD1. The trim removed 7 bases at V and 5 bases at J, leaving 8 bases unmatched. Germline CDR1 and CDR2: SQVTM and ANQGSEA. The CDR3 extends over 14 amino acids. The CDR3 coding sequence is TGCAGCGCCTGGGACAGGGGGTCGCGAGATACGCAGTATTTT. This codes for CSAWDRGSRDTQYF.

As for this clonotype: One end of the junction is discordant with germline, which a read error may explain. This chain joins TRBV5-4 and TRBJ1-1, with D perhaps TRBD1 (5 bases). The V gene's germline CDR1 is SGHNT and CDR2 YYREEE (reference sequence). There are 11 residues in the CDR3. CDR3 sequence reads: CAISSGREAFF. The DNA for the CDR3 is TGTGCCATCAGCTCGGGACGGGAAGCTTTCTTT.

Many counts were recorded for this clonotype. The rearrangement uses TRBV7-8 and TRBJ2-1; TRBD2 agrees at 11 bases. Germline CDR1 SGHVS, CDR2 FQNEAQ. Unmatched junction bases numbered 6, after V lost 4 bases and J lost 4 bases. The CDR3 is 16 residues long. CDR3 sequence reads: CASSSKTSGEYNEQFF. CDR3 nucleotide sequence: TGTGCCAGCAGCTCGAAGACTAGCGGGGAATACAATGAGCAGTTCTTC.

The chain is built from TRBV28 and TRBJ1-5, with D hard to call. V lost 3 bases to trimming and J lost 6 bases, with 6 bases between them. This CDR3 comprises 12 residues. Germline CDR1 reads MDHEN; CDR2 reads SYDVKM. In DNA, the CDR3 is TGTGCCAGCAGTTTCATTCGTCAGCCCCAGCATTTT. Amino acid sequence: CASSFIRQPQHF.

V usage is TRBV7-3 and J usage is TRBJ1-1; 7 positions agree with TRBD1. V was pared by 5 bases and J by 4 bases, with 7 bases of the junction left unmatched. Looked up from germline, CDR1 is SGHTA and CDR2 is FQGTGA. This CDR3 is built from 14 residues. The CDR3 sequence: CASSPTGPVTEAFF. CDR3 DNA: TGTGCCAGCAGCCCGACAGGGCCGGTCACTGAAGCTTTCTTT. Based on the CDR3 plus reference TRBV7-3 and TRBJ1-1, the full variable domain is GAGVSQTPSNKVTEKGKYVELRCDPISGHTALYWYRQSLGQGPEFLIYFQGTGAADDSGLPNDRFFAVRPEGSVSTLKIQRTERGDSAVYLCASSPTGPVTEAFFGQGTRLTVV.

This clonotype was counted ten times or more. The chain is built from TRBV5-6 and TRBJ1-2; D is possibly TRBD1 (6 bases). Germline V gene lookup returns CDR1 SGHDT and CDR2 YYEEEE. Trimming pared 4 bases from V and 6 bases from J, leaving 16 bases between. The CDR3 runs 14 residues. The CDR3 protein is CASSLWGARDGYTF. The CDR3 DNA reads as TGTGCCAGCAGCCTCTGGGGGGCGAGAGATGGCTACACCTTC.

The chain employs TRBV27 and TRBJ2-7; D gene uncertain. V was cut by 2 bases and J by 5 bases, with 10 bases left in between. The CDR3 contains 13 residues. Per the germline V gene, CDR1 is MNHEY and CDR2 is SMNVEV (reference sequence). CDR3 bases: TGTGCCAGCAGTTTAAGGTCTTTGGACGAGCAGTACTTC. Its translation is CASSLRSLDEQYF.

This clonotype was seen at least ten times. The chain employs TRBV7-2 and TRBJ1-5; D is possibly TRBD1 (5 bases). The germline CDR1 and CDR2 sequences are SGHTA and FQGNSA. The CDR3 extends over 13 amino acids. V dropped 5 bases and J dropped 4 bases, with 9 bases sitting between them. The CDR3 spells CASSLQENQPQHF. The CDR3 nucleotides are TGTGCCAGCAGCCTACAGGAGAATCAGCCCCAGCATTTT.

This clonotype was counted only a few times. The rearrangement uses TRBV25-1 and TRBJ2-7; the D gene is possibly TRBD2 (6 bases). Germline V gene sequence: CDR1 MGHDK, CDR2 SYGVNS. Between the trimmed V and J ends, which lost 6 bases and 6 bases, there was a span of 12 bases. This CDR3 is built from 12 residues. The CDR3 nucleotides are TGTGCCAGCAGGGAGGGTCAAGCCGAGCAGTACTTC. This translates into CASREGQAEQYF.

This clonotype occurred a few times. The gene calls are TRBV7-8 and TRBJ2-3; D may be TRBD1 or TRBD2 (7 bases each). V lost 0 bases and J 4 bases, leaving 14 bases between the germline ends. The CDR3 runs to 16 residues. The V gene's germline CDR1 is SGHVS and CDR2 FQNEAQ. The CDR3 coding sequence is TGTGCCAGCAGCTTAGCGCCAGGGGGGGGGGCAGATACGCAGTATTTT. Translating gives CASSLAPGGGADTQYF.

V and J are TRBV7-6 and TRBJ2-1, with 7 bases that match TRBD1. The V and J ends lost 2 bases and 0 bases, in that order; junction bases with no gene match: 10. Germline V lookup: CDR1 SGHVS, CDR2 FNYEAQ. The CDR3 has 18 amino acids. The CDR3 is CASSLTLGGPGSYNEQFF. CDR3 in DNA: TGTGCCAGCAGCTTAACTTTAGGGGGCCCCGGCTCCTACAATGAGCAGTTCTTC.

This chain joins TRBV4-2 and TRBJ2-7; D is uncertain. The CDR3 sequence is 13 residues long. The V gene's germline CDR1 is LGHNA and CDR2 YNFKEQ. Trimming left V 0 bases short and J 1 base short, with 4 bases between. CDR3 sequence: CASSQDLSYEQYF. The CDR3 DNA reads TGTGCCAGCAGCCAAGACTTATCCTACGAGCAGTACTTC.

The chain is built from TRBV5-5 and TRBJ2-1; 8 positions agree with TRBD2. This CDR3 comprises 15 residues. CDR1 is SGHKS and CDR2 is YYEKEE in the germline V gene (reference sequence). The ends lost 1 base at V and 2 bases at J; junction bases unmatched: 2. The CDR3 DNA follows: TGTGCCAGCAGCTTGTGGCGGGGGGCCTACAATGAGCAGTTCTTC. Amino acids: CASSLWRGAYNEQFF.